The clone carrying this T cell receptor beta chain was seen once. Its antigen remains unknown. CDR1 and CDR2 (germline): SGHNT, YENEEA. V gave up 5 bases and J gave up 3 bases, with 14 bases separating them. The CDR3 length is 15 residues. Collection occurred without any documented infections or immune events in donors. This specimen belongs to a study of identifying expanded T cells in peripheral blood. Notes on the study in general: Clone count variance between roughly 2-week samples rose with total template count.

TCRdb keeps only in-frame clones here, not all; method: immunoSEQ multiplex PCR. The sample lists some 100,000 clones, 88% occurring once. The sequencing input was blood. The chain links TRBV11-3 to TRBJ2-1; no reliable D call. This clonotype was obtained from a person aged 18 to 75 in good health. The CDR3 region is CASSPAVTLYNEQFF. The CDR3 nucleotides are TGTGCCAGCAGCCCCGCGGTGACTCTCTACAATGAGCAGTTCTTC.